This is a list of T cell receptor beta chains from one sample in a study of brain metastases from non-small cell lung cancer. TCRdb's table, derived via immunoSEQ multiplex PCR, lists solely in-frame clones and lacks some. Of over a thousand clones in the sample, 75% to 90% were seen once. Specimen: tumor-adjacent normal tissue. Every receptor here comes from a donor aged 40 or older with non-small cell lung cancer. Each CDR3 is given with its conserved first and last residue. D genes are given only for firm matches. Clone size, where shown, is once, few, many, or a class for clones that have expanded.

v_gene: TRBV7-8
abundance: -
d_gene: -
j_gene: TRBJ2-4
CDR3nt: TGTGCCAGCAGCCCAAAAACTTCAGCCAAAAACATTCAGTACTTC
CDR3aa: CASSPKTSAKNIQYF

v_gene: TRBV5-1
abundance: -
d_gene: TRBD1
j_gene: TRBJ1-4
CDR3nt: TGCGCCAGTTCCGCTACCGGGACAGGGCCGTCAGGTGCAACTAATGAAAAACTGTTTTTT
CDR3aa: CASSATGTGPSGATNEKLFF

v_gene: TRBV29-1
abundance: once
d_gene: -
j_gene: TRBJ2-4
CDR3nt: TGCAGCGTTGAAGCCGGGGATGGAACTCAGTACTTC
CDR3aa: CSVEAGDGTQYF

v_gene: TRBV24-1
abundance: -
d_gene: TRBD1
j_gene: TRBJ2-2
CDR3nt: TGTGCCACTTCCGGGACAGGACTCACCGGGGAGCTGTTTTTT
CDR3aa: CATSGTGLTGELFF

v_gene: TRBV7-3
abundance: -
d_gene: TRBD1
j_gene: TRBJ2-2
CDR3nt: TGTACCAGCAGCTTAAGGGGGACAGGGGATTACACCGGGGAGCTGTTTTTT
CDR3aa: CTSSLRGTGDYTGELFF

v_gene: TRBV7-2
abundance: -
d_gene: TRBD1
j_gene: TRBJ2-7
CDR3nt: TGTGCCAGCAGCTTTTGGACAGGGCCTTCTTCCTACGAGCAGTACTTC
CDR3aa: CASSFWTGPSSYEQYF

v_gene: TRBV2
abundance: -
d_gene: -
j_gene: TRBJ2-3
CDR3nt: TGTGCCAGCAGTAGGGACGAGGATACGCAGTATTTT
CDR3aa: CASSRDEDTQYF

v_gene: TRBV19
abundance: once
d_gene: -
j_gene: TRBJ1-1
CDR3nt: TGTGCCAGTAGTCTCTCGCAGGGGATGAACACTGAAGCTTTCTTT
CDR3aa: CASSLSQGMNTEAFF

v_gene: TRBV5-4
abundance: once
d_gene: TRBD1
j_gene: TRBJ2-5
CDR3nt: TGTGCCAGCAGCTTGTATTTGTCAGGGGGAGAGACCCAGTACTTC
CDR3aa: CASSLYLSGGETQYF

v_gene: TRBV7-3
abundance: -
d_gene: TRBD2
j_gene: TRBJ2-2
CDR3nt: TGTGCCAGCAGCCCAGGGACTAGCGGACTCACCGGGGAGCTGTTTTTT
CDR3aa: CASSPGTSGLTGELFF

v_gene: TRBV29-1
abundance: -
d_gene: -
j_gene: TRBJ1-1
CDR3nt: TGCAGCGTTGAAGACAGCTTAAACACTGAAGCTTTCTTT
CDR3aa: CSVEDSLNTEAFF

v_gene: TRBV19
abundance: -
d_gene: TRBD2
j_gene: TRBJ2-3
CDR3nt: TGTGCCAGTAGTTTGGTATCGGGGGGGAGCACAGATACGCAGTATTTT
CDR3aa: CASSLVSGGSTDTQYF

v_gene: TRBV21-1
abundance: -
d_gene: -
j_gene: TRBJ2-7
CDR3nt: TGTGCCAGCAGCATTAGGGGGACAGGGGGAGGCGAAATCAAGCACTACGAGCAGTACTTC
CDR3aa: CASSIRGTGGGEIKHYEQYF

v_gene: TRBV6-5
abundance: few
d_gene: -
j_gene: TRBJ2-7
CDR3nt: TGTGCCACCCTGATGGACTCTCGAAGCTCCTACGAGCAGTACTTC
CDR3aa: CATLMDSRSSYEQYF

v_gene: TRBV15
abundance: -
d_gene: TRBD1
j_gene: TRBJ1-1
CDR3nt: TGTGCCACCAGCGGAGGGACAGGGGGATCCAGGAACACTGAAGCTTTCTTT
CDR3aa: CATSGGTGGSRNTEAFF

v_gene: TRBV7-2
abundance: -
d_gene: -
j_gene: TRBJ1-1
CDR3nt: TGTGCCAGCAGCTTAACCGGGACCGGGACTGAAGCTTTCTTT
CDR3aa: CASSLTGTGTEAFF

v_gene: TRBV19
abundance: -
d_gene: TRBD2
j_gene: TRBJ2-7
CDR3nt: TGTGCCAGTAGTAGCAACGGGGGGTCCTCCTACGAGCAGTACTTC
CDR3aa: CASSSNGGSSYEQYF

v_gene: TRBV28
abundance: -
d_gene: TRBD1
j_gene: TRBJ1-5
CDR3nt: TGTGCCAGCAGTTTCTTCCCCAGGGGGGACAATCAGCCCCAGCATTTT
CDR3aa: CASSFFPRGDNQPQHF

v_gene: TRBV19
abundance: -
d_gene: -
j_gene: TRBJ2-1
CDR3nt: TGTGCCAGTAGTATCACAGGGAAACCCTCCTACAATGAGCAGTTCTTC
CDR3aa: CASSITGKPSYNEQFF

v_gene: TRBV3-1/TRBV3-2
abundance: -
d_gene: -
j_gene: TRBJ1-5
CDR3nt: TGTGCCAGCAGCCAAGTAAATGATCAGCCCCAGCATTTT
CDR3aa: CASSQVNDQPQHF

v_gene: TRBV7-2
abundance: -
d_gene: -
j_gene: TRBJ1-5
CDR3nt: TGTGCCAGCAGCTTATCCTTCGGAGGCAATCAGCCCCAGCATTTT
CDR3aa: CASSLSFGGNQPQHF

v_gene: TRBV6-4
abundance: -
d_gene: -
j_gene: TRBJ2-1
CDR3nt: TGTGCCAGCAGTGACTCCGCTTTCGCTAACAATGAGCAGTTCTTC
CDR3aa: CASSDSAFANNEQFF

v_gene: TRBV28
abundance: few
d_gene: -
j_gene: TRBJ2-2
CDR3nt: TGTGCCAGCAGTTTAACCGGGGGAGATGCCGGGGAGCTGTTTTTT
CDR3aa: CASSLTGGDAGELFF

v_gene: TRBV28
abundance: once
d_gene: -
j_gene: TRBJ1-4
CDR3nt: TGTGCCAGCAGTTTGGGGGGTACAACTAATGAAAAACTGTTTTTT
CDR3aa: CASSLGGTTNEKLFF

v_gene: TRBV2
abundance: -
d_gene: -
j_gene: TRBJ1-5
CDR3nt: TGTGCCAGCAGTAGGGATAGCAATCAGCCCCAGCATTTT
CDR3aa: CASSRDSNQPQHF

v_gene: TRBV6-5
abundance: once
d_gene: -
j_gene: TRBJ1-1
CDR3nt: TGTGCCAGCAGTACCACTCGATCGGACACTGAAGCTTTCTTT
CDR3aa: CASSTTRSDTEAFF

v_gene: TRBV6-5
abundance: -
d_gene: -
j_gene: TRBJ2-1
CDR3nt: TGTGCCAGCAGTTACAAAGGGGCCTACAATGAGCAGTTCTTC
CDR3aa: CASSYKGAYNEQFF

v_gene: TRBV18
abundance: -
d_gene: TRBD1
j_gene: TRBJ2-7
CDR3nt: TGTGCCAGCTCACCGGAGGACAGGTTCTCCTACGAGCAGTACTTC
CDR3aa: CASSPEDRFSYEQYF

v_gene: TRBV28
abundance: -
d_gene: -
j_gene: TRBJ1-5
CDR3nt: TGTGCCAGCAGTTCTTACTCGGGACACGGGAGCAATCAGCCCCAGCATTTT
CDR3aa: CASSSYSGHGSNQPQHF

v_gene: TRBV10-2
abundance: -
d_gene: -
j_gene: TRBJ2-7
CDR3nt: TGCGCCAGCAGAGATTTTACCTACGAGCAGTACTTC
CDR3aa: CASRDFTYEQYF

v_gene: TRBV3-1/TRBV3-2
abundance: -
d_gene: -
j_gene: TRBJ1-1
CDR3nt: TGTGCCAGCAGCCCGGAAGCGGCCTTGAACACTGAAGCTTTCTTT
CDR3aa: CASSPEAALNTEAFF

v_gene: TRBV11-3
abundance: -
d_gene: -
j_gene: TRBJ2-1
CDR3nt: TGTGCCAGCAGCGTCCTGGACGGCAATGAGCAGTTCTTC
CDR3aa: CASSVLDGNEQFF

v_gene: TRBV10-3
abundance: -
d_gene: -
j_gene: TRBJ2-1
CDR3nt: TGTGCCATCAGGGGGGAACGCCAGCAGTTCTTC
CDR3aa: CAIRGERQQFF

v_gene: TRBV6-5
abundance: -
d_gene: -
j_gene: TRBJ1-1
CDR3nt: TGTGTCAGCAGTATCGCTGAAGCTTTCTTT
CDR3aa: CVSSIAEAFF

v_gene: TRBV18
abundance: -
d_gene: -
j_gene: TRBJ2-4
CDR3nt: TGTGCCAGCTCACCGGGGGCCAAAAACATTCAGTACTTC
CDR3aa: CASSPGAKNIQYF

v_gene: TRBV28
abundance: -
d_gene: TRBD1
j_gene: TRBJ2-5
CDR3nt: TGTGCCAGCAGTCCCGCGGACAGGGGCATGGGGACCCAGTACTTC
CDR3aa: CASSPADRGMGTQYF

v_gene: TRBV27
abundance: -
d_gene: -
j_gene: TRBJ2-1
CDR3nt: TGTGCCAGCAGTTTATCGAGGAGACTGGGGGAGTTCTTC
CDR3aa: CASSLSRRLGEFF

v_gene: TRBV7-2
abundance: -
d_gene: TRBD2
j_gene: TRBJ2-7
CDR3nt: TGTGCCAGCAGCTTAGCTTCTAGCGGTCTTCTCTACGAGCAGTACTTC
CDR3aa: CASSLASSGLLYEQYF

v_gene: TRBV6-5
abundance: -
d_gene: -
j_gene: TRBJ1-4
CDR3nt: TGTGCCAGCAGTTACTCGATCGGGATAAATGAAAAACTGTTTTTT
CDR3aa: CASSYSIGINEKLFF

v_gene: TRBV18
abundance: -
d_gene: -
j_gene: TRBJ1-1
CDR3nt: TGTGCCAGCTCACCCTTGGTGCCGCTCGAGAACACTGAAGCTTTCTTT
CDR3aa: CASSPLVPLENTEAFF

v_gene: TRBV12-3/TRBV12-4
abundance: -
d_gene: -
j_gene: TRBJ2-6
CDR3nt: TGTGCTACCAGGGGGAGGGGGCTTGGGGTCCTGACTTTC
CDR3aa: CATRGRGLGVLTF

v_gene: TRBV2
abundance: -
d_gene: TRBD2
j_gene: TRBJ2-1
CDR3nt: TGTGCCAGCAGTGAAGGGGTAGGTGCGGGAGTAGGAGGCAATGAGCAGTTCTTC
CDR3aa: CASSEGVGAGVGGNEQFF

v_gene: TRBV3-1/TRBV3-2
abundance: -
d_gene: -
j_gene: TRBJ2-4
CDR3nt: TGTGCCAGCAGCCAAGAACCACAGGGAGCCAAAAACATTCAGTACTTC
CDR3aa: CASSQEPQGAKNIQYF

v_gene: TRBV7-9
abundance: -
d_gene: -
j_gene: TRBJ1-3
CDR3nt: TGTGCCAGCAGCTTAAATCTTGGCTGGAGGGGACGCGGAAACACCATATATTTT
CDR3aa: CASSLNLGWRGRGNTIYF

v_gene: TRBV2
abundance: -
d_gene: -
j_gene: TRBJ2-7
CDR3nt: TGTGCCAGCAGTGAATTTAACTACGAGCAGTACTTC
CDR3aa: CASSEFNYEQYF

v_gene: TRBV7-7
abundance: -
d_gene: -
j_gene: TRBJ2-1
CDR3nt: TGTGCCAGCAGCTTGTCGTCAGGCCGTAGCTCCTACAATGAGCAGTTCTTC
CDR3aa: CASSLSSGRSSYNEQFF

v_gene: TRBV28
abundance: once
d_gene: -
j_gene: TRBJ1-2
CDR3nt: TGTGCCAGCAGTTTCCAGGGCTTGGCCTATGGCTACACCTTC
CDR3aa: CASSFQGLAYGYTF

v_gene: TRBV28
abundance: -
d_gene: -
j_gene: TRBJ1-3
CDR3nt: TGTGCCAGCAGTCTAGCGGGAGCAGCTGGAAACACCATATATTTT
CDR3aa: CASSLAGAAGNTIYF

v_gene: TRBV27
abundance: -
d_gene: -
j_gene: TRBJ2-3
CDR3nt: TGTGCCAGCAGTTTCAAGACGGGGGATACGCAGTATTTT
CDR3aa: CASSFKTGDTQYF